These 12 T cell receptor beta chains were sequenced from one sample in a study of monozygotic twins with inflammatory bowel disease (dated by TCRdb to between 2018 and 2020). The receptor library was made with 5' RACE. Sequencing was performed on an Illumina HiSeq 2500. TCRdb reprocessed the reads and assigns one entry to each CDR3 protein sequence, leaving out DNA. The data table for this sample lists over 90,000 distinct CDR3 sequences. The top ten hold less than 2% of the sample. Sequenced material: blood. The receptor set was obtained from a human donor with ulcerative colitis or Crohn's disease, or a healthy co-twin of an affected twin (not recorded which).

This rearrangement joins TRBV30 to TRBJ1-1. Germline V gives CDR1 GTSNPN, CDR2 SVGIG (reference sequence). The CDR3 has 12 amino acids. This chain's CDR3 is CVVGVLGTEAFF.

The CDR3 is CSVEGSSYEQYF. This chain joins TRBV29-1 and TRBJ2-7. The CDR3 extends over 12 amino acids. The V gene's germline CDR1 is SQVTM and CDR2 ANQGSEA.

The chain recombines TRBV20-1 with TRBJ1-2; TCRdb returns TRBD1, unconfirmable since there is no DNA. CDR1 is DFQATT, CDR2 SNEGSKA, per germline (reference sequence). The CDR3 loop spans 13 amino acids. CDR3 loop: CSASPFGDYGYTF.

The chain's CDR3 is CSAWDSRSGANVLTF. The chain uses TRBV29-1 and TRBJ2-6; TCRdb names TRBD1, which stays unverified in the absence of DNA. The germline V gene has CDR1 SQVTM and CDR2 ANQGSEA. There are 15 residues in the CDR3.

The chain joins TRBV19 to TRBJ1-1; the D call of TRBD1 rests on TCRdb alone, since no DNA is present to check it. The CDR3 contains 13 residues. Germline-derived CDR1 and CDR2 are LNHDA and SQIVND (reference sequence). The CDR3: CASSPGPNTEAFF.

CDR3 sequence reads: CAWSEAIEQYF. The chain has TRBV30 and TRBJ2-7. CDR1 is GTSNPN and CDR2 is SVGIG in the germline V gene (reference sequence). This CDR3 has 11 residues.

The chain links TRBV10-3 to TRBJ2-3. This CDR3 is 14 amino acids long. Germline V gene data show CDR1 as ENHRY and CDR2 as SYGVKD. The CDR3 here is CAISEGGSTDTQYF.

The rearrangement joins TRBV10-3 to TRBJ2-2; TCRdb reports TRBD1, a call that lacks DNA to check it against. Germline CDR1 is ENHRY and CDR2 is SYGVKD. This CDR3 has 13 residues. The CDR3 protein is CAIRGGLAGELFF.

The chain links TRBV7-2 to TRBJ2-7. CDR3 size: 12 residues. Germline V gives CDR1 SGHTA, CDR2 FQGNSA. CDR3 amino acids: CASSLGTYEQYF.

The chain is built from TRBV29-1 and TRBJ1-1; as DNA is missing, the TRBD1 call by TCRdb cannot be tested. CDR1 SQVTM and CDR2 ANQGSEA come from the germline V gene. The CDR3 sequence is 12 residues long. CDR3 region: CSVPGADTEAFF.

The CDR3 reads CASSQDRVNSPLHF. The chain uses TRBV11-2 and TRBJ1-6; TCRdb's assignment of TRBD1 cannot be checked, as there is no DNA. The CDR3 length is 14 residues. Germline lookup yields CDR1 SGHAT and CDR2 FQNNGV. Complete variable domain (other parts from reference TRBV11-2 and TRBJ1-6): EAGVAQSPRYKIIEKRQSVAFWCNPISGHATLYWYQQILGQGPKLLIQFQNNGVVDDSQLPKDRFSAERLKGVDSTLKIQPAKLEDSAVYLCASSQDRVNSPLHFGNGTRLTVT.

This chain uses TRBV5-6 with TRBJ2-7; lacking DNA, the TRBD1 call made by TCRdb goes unchecked. The CDR3 has 16 residues. Germline V lookup: CDR1 SGHDT, CDR2 YYEEEE. CDR3 in amino acids: CASSLLGGQVHDEQYF.